This TCR beta chain emerged from a study of blood T cell repertoires in COVID-19. The V and J ends lost 2 bases and 9 bases respectively, with 11 bases between them. CDR1 and CDR2 (germline): LGHNA, YNFKEQ. This CDR3 is built from 14 residues. Assay: immunoSEQ multiplex PCR; the TCRdb copy retains only in-frame clones and omits some. This table holds around 270,000 clones, about 88% found once. This sequence joins TRBV4-2 and TRBJ1-6; possibly TRBD1 for D (6 bases). The sequence derives from a man aged 55 to 70 who had recovered from COVID-19. Sequenced material: peripheral blood. The CDR3 here is CASSQNTGSSPLHF. The CDR3, as DNA: TGTGCCAGCAGCCAAAATACAGGGTCTTCACCCCTCCACTTT.